The 21 T cell receptor beta chains below come from one sample, sequenced in a study of CD8+ T cells in alopecia areata. Sequencing templates came from extracted RNA that was reverse transcribed into cDNA. Clones were sequenced by immunoSEQ multiplex PCR, and TCRdb holds only the in-frame ones, with some missing. The data contain more than 150,000 clones, 40% to 55% of them singletons. The treatment was: oral pan-JAK inhibitor, 5-10 mg twice daily. The sequencing used CD8+ T cells sorted from blood, collected around week 54, from a patient treated with tofacitinib. The receptor source for this set is a human donor with alopecia areata.

The rearrangement uses TRBV2 and TRBJ1-1, with no clear D. The V gene lost 3 bases and the J gene lost 0 bases, with 11 bases spanning the gap. The CDR3 length is 15 residues. CDR1 and CDR2 (germline): SNHLY, FYNNEI. The CDR3 region has the DNA TGTGCCAGCAGTGATGGCCGGGAGATGAACACTGAAGCTTTCTTT. Protein: CASSDGREMNTEAFF.

The rearrangement links TRBV27 to TRBJ1-2; D may be TRBD1 (5 bases). The CDR3 is 14 amino acids. From germline, CDR1 is MNHEY and CDR2 SMNVEV (reference sequence). Trimming took off 3 bases at V and 8 bases at J, with 16 bases between the two ends. As DNA, the CDR3 is TGTGCCAGCAGTTTCGGGGGAGGGGTCCTCGGCTACACCTTC. Translating it yields CASSFGGGVLGYTF.

Only a few counts were recorded for this clone. This chain uses TRBV10-3 with TRBJ1-4; maybe TRBD1 (6 bases). V gave up 4 bases and J gave up 4 bases, with 10 bases separating them. This CDR3 region has 14 residues. Germline V CDR1 and CDR2: ENHRY, SYGVKD. The CDR3 sequence: CAISAVGGNEKLFF. The CDR3 bases are TGTGCCATCAGTGCTGTAGGGGGTAATGAAAAACTGTTTTTT.

The chain couples TRBV30 to TRBJ1-2; D perhaps matches TRBD1 (5 bases). The CDR3 loop spans 14 amino acids. The germline V and J ends were trimmed by 3 bases and 7 bases, with 18 bases remaining between them. The germline gives CDR1 GTSNPN, CDR2 SVGIG (reference sequence). In nucleotides, the CDR3 is TGTGCCTGGAGAAGGGGAGGGCAGGGTCTTGGCTACACCTTC. This gives the protein CAWRRGGQGLGYTF.

The chain employs TRBV11-2 and TRBJ2-5; D perhaps matches TRBD2 (6 bases). This CDR3 contains 15 residues. Trimming removed 1 base at V and 5 bases at J, with 14 bases between. Germline CDR1 is SGHAT and CDR2 is FQNNGV. CDR3 nucleotides: TGTGCCAGCAGCTTAGTCGGGGGTAGGGGTGAGACCCAGTACTTC. This encodes CASSLVGGRGETQYF.

This clone was counted only a few times. This sequence joins TRBV5-1 and TRBJ2-7; 9 nucleotides line up with TRBD1. Germline CDR1 SGHRS, CDR2 YFSETQ. V gave up 0 bases and J gave up 5 bases; unmatched junction bases: 9. CDR3 length equals 16 residues. CDR3 loop: CASSLEVGQGKDEQYF. Here the CDR3 DNA reads TGCGCCAGCAGCTTGGAAGTTGGACAGGGGAAGGACGAGCAGTACTTC.

This clone has only a few counts. J is TRBJ2-2 and V is TRBV7-8; unclear D gene. The germline V gene encodes CDR1 SGHVS and CDR2 FQNEAQ. V dropped 2 bases and J dropped 6 bases, with 10 bases sitting between them. This CDR3 is built from 14 residues. The CDR3 DNA sequence: TGTGCCAGCAGCTTACGGGCGAGCGCCGGGGAGCTGTTTTTT. Its protein product is CASSLRASAGELFF.

The CDR3 coding sequence is TGTGCCAGCAGACAAGAGGGACAGGGGGCGCAAAATGAGCAGTTCTTC. Its protein product is CASRQEGQGAQNEQFF. This chain joins TRBV2 and TRBJ2-1, with 12 bases identical to TRBD1. The junction had 10 bases not matched to a gene; V was cut back by 6 bases and J by 7 bases. The CDR3 contains 16 residues. Per germline, CDR1 SNHLY and CDR2 FYNNEI.

A few counts support this clone. The rearrangement links TRBV29-1 to TRBJ2-5; D might be TRBD2 (6 bases). The CDR3 runs to 14 residues. In germline, CDR1 is SQVTM, CDR2 ANQGSEA. V was clipped by 4 bases and J by 1 base, with 13 bases between them. CDR3 in DNA: TGCAGCGTTGGATGGGGGGTTCCCCAAGAGACCCAGTACTTC. It codes for CSVGWGVPQETQYF.

The chain couples TRBV19 to TRBJ1-6; 8 bases line up with TRBD1. CDR1 and CDR2 (germline): LNHDA, SQIVND (reference sequence). Trimming cost V 6 bases and J 8 bases; bases outside gene matches: 6. This CDR3 region has 14 residues. The chain's CDR3 is CASSPTGAHSPLHF. The DNA for the CDR3 is TGTGCCAGTAGCCCGACAGGGGCGCATTCACCCCTCCACTTT.

The V gene is TRBV2, the J gene TRBJ2-7; D is possibly TRBD2 (6 bases). Germline values: CDR1 SNHLY, CDR2 FYNNEI. CDR3 size: 16 residues. Trimming removed 0 bases from V and 7 bases from J, with 19 bases in between. The CDR3 loop is CASSEALASPSGEQYF. For the CDR3, the DNA is TGTGCCAGCAGTGAAGCGCTGGCTAGCCCAAGCGGGGAGCAGTACTTC.

This clone was picked up one time. The chain combines TRBV29-1 with TRBJ1-4; no clear D. Germline values: CDR1 SQVTM, CDR2 ANQGSEA. The CDR3 sequence is 12 residues long. With 4 bases removed from V and 4 bases from J, the gap between germline ends came to 7 bases. CDR3 residues: CSVVGVNEKLFF. The CDR3 nucleotides are TGCAGCGTTGTAGGCGTTAATGAAAAACTGTTTTTT.

This clone showed up just a few times. This chain connects TRBV4-1 to TRBJ2-5; 7 bases agree with TRBD2. V shed 0 bases and J 2 bases; nucleotides not matched to a gene: 3. The CDR3 is 15 residues long. CDR1 and CDR2 from the germline V gene are MGHRA and YSYEKL. The CDR3 region is CASSQEGGKQETQYF. The CDR3, as DNA: TGCGCCAGCAGCCAAGAGGGGGGGAAACAAGAGACCCAGTACTTC.

V and J are TRBV6-1 and TRBJ2-1, with TRBD2 matching 8 bases. Germline loops: CDR1 MNHNS, CDR2 SASEGT. The CDR3 loop spans 14 amino acids. J gave up 5 bases and V 7 bases, and 7 bases lay outside the gene matches. The CDR3 here is CASIRLARNNEQFF. Here the CDR3 DNA reads TGTGCCAGCATCAGACTAGCGAGAAACAATGAGCAGTTCTTC.

The chain couples TRBV14 to TRBJ2-7; maybe TRBD1 (6 bases). CDR3 size: 14 residues. V gave up 1 base and J gave up 9 bases, with 16 bases separating them. Looked up from germline, CDR1 is SGHDN and CDR2 is FVKESK. CDR3 region: CASSQVGGSQGQYF. The DNA for the CDR3 is TGTGCCAGCAGCCAAGTTGGGGGCAGTCAGGGGCAGTACTTC. The full variable domain, with the rest looked up from reference TRBV14 and TRBJ2-7, is EAGVTQFPSHSVIEKGQTVTLRCDPISGHDNLYWYRRVMGKEIKFLLHFVKESKQDESGMPNNRFLAERTGGTYSTLKVQPAELEDSGVYFCASSQVGGSQGQYFGPGTRLTVT.

The J gene is TRBJ1-2, the V gene TRBV4-3; possible D gene TRBD1, 6 bases. Germline CDR1 LGHNA, CDR2 YSLEER. The CDR3 extends over 15 amino acids. V lost 4 bases and J lost 5, with 17 bases in between. CDR3 DNA: TGCGCCAGCAGCCCTATACAGGGAGTGGGGTATGGCTACACCTTC. It is translated as CASSPIQGVGYGYTF.

The chain uses TRBV19 and TRBJ2-6, with D perhaps being TRBD1 or TRBD2 (5 bases each). This CDR3 has 17 amino acids. Germline CDR1 is LNHDA and CDR2 is SQIVND (reference sequence). Trimming removed 6 bases at V and 1 base at J, with 16 bases between. Written as DNA, the CDR3 is TGTGCCAGTAGCCCGGGACGGCGGAGTTCTGGGGCCAACGTCCTGACTTTC. Translated, it gives CASSPGRRSSGANVLTF.

This clone was seen only once. The V and J genes are TRBV4-3 and TRBJ1-1, with D possibly being TRBD1 (5 bases). Trimming cost V 5 bases and J 4 bases, with 14 bases left between them. This CDR3 is built from 14 residues. Germline CDR1 LGHNA, CDR2 YSLEER. Here the CDR3 DNA reads TGCGCCAGCAGCAGGGGAGGAGAAGGCACTGAAGCTTTCTTT. Translating it yields CASSRGGEGTEAFF.

V and J are TRBV4-2 and TRBJ1-2; 8 nucleotides match TRBD1. Per germline, CDR1 LGHNA and CDR2 YNFKEQ. The CDR3 covers 16 residues. Trimming at V came to 3 bases and at J to 8 bases, leaving 14 bases not matched to a gene. The CDR3 spells CASSQASPQGAMGYTF. The CDR3 nucleotides read TGTGCCAGCAGCCAGGCTTCCCCCCAGGGGGCAATGGGCTACACCTTC.

This chain connects TRBV10-3 to TRBJ2-7, with no clear D. The CDR3 is made up of 13 amino acids. Germline values: CDR1 ENHRY, CDR2 SYGVKD. The V and J ends lost 2 bases and 3 bases respectively, with 8 bases between them. The CDR3 spells CAISEGVVYEQYF. CDR3 sequence (DNA): TGTGCCATCAGTGAGGGTGTTGTCTACGAGCAGTACTTC.

In its sample, this clone was seen a few times. The V and J genes are TRBV10-3 and TRBJ2-7; TRBD2 might be the D (5 bases). Per germline, CDR1 ENHRY and CDR2 SYGVKD. The V end lost 2 bases, the J end lost 3 bases, and 14 bases lay between the germline ends. The CDR3 spans 15 residues. As DNA, the CDR3 is TGTGCCATCAGTGAGGGGAGAGGGATGAGCTACGAGCAGTACTTC. This sequence encodes CAISEGRGMSYEQYF.